The count of the clone carrying this T cell receptor beta chain is one. This table comes from immunoSEQ multiplex PCR, and its TCRdb copy is limited to in-frame clones, with some not included. The sample has about 170,000 clones, 70% to 85% seen once. The CDR3 covers 12 residues. Trimming removed 3 bases at V and 5 bases at J, with 4 bases between. Germline CDR1 reads KGHDR; CDR2 reads SFDVKD. These data come from a study of blood T cell repertoires in COVID-19. The chain joins TRBV24-1 to TRBJ1-5; D is ambiguous. The clonotype was recovered from a woman between 65 and 79 years old in a cohort exposed to, infected with or recovered from COVID-19 (not recorded which). Sequenced: PBMCs or T cells enriched from blood (not recorded which). The CDR3 loop is CATSDPDQPQHF. For the CDR3, the DNA is TGTGCCACCAGTGATCCTGATCAGCCCCAGCATTTT.